Given below is one T cell receptor beta chain in context. The investigators made TCR beta cDNA from 400 to 550 ng total RNA, using a constant-region primer. Generation of the TCR beta libraries relied on three nested multiplex PCR rounds using slightly modified ARM-PCR. In TCRdb, the multiplex PCR reads were re-called with MiXCR into one record per CDR3 protein. The sample lists roughly 80,000 distinct CDR3 sequences; 69% were seen once. The sample is drawn from a study of tumor-infiltrating lymphocytes in primary liver carcinoma. Joint extraction of RNA and DNA used 20-30 mg of bulk tissue that was unsorted. The origin of this receptor is a man aged 40-50 years with primary liver carcinoma and hepatitis B virus infection. Material: tumor-adjacent normal liver tissue.

The CDR3 DNA is TGCAAGGGGACTAGCGGGAACAATGAGCAGTTCTTC. It codes for CKGTSGNNEQFF. The chain carries TRBV20-1 and TRBJ2-1, with 13 bases lining up with TRBD2. CDR3 size: 12 residues. Germline V gene lookup returns CDR1 DFQATT and CDR2 SNEGSKA (reference sequence).